These 25 T cell receptor beta chains share one sample of origin, sequenced in a study of cytomegalovirus exposure and HLA in healthy donors. Primers included in the PCR were 60 Vbeta and 13 Jbeta primers. Profiling relied on immunoSEQ multiplex PCR, and the TCRdb table lists in-frame clones only, not all of them. The data hold some 270,000 clones, with 75% to 85% observed a single time. Sequenced input: PBMCs. These receptors were taken from a girl under 10 years old in good health and CMV-seronegative.

This clone is a singleton in its sample. This chain joins TRBV5-1 and TRBJ1-1; TRBD1 agrees at 7 bases. This CDR3 contains 14 residues. The germline CDR1 and CDR2 sequences are SGHRS and YFSETQ. V dropped 0 bases and J dropped 5; count of bases not matched to a gene: 4. CDR3 residues: CASSLDRTGTEAFF. CDR3 nucleotides: TGCGCCAGCAGCTTGGATCGGACAGGTACTGAAGCTTTCTTT. Drawing the rest from reference TRBV5-1 and TRBJ1-1, the complete variable domain is KAGVTQTPRYLIKTRGQQVTLSCSPISGHRSVSWYQQTPGQGLQFLFEYFSETQRNKGNFPGRFSGRQFSNSRSEMNVSTLELGDSALYLCASSLDRTGTEAFFGQGTRLTVV.

The CDR3 protein is CASLGRSGTGDQPQHF. In DNA form, the CDR3 reads TGTGCCAGCCTAGGCCGATCGGGGACAGGGGATCAGCCCCAGCATTTT. V usage is TRBV11-3 and J usage is TRBJ1-5; 10 nucleotides line up with TRBD1. The V gene's germline CDR1 is SGHNT and CDR2 YENEEA. Trimming took 8 bases from V and 5 from J; bases not matched to a gene: 12. CDR3 size: 16 residues.

In its sample, this clone was seen once. The V call is TRBV28, the J call TRBJ1-2, with TRBD1 as a possible D gene (5 bases). This CDR3 has 16 amino acids. Trimming stripped 3 bases from V and 3 bases from J, with 17 bases between. CDR1 is MDHEN and CDR2 is SYDVKM in the germline V gene. CDR3 protein: CASSLGGSTRDYGYTF. The CDR3 DNA is TGTGCCAGCAGTTTGGGGGGATCTACAAGAGACTATGGCTACACCTTC.

This clone occurred a few times. This sequence joins TRBV5-1 and TRBJ2-1; 12 bases are a match to TRBD2. The V gene's germline CDR1 is SGHRS and CDR2 YFSETQ. V shed 4 bases, J shed 8 bases, and the junction held 7 bases outside the gene matches. The CDR3 is 15 residues long. The CDR3 loop is CASSDGLAGSDEQFF. The CDR3 coding sequence is TGCGCCAGCAGCGACGGACTAGCGGGAAGCGATGAGCAGTTCTTC.

The rearrangement uses TRBV19 and TRBJ1-5; 11 positions match TRBD1. The CDR3 is 21 residues long. The germline V gene encodes CDR1 LNHDA and CDR2 SQIVND (reference sequence). Germline trimming cut 5 bases from V and 6 bases from J; bases unmatched to any gene: 24. This CDR3 is CASSSNTVGQGAFLISQPQHF. The CDR3 DNA reads TGTGCCAGTAGTTCAAACACCGTAGGACAGGGGGCATTTCTGATTAGTCAGCCCCAGCATTTT.

The chain employs TRBV10-1 and TRBJ2-1, with TRBD1 identical over 9 bases. CDR3 length: 14 amino acids. The junction had 11 bases not matched to a gene; V was cut back by 10 bases and J by 7 bases. Germline CDR1 reads WNHNN; CDR2 reads SYGVQD (reference sequence). CDR3 in amino acids: CATKTGQGLNEQFF. The DNA of the CDR3 is TGCGCCACCAAAACCGGACAGGGGTTGAATGAGCAGTTCTTC.

The chain links TRBV29-1 to TRBJ1-2, with a possible D match to TRBD1 (6 bases). The CDR3 consists of 12 residues. V was shortened by 4 bases and J by 6 bases, with 12 bases between the two germline ends. Germline CDR1 SQVTM, CDR2 ANQGSEA. This chain's CDR3 is CSVGQGIDGYTF. CDR3 in DNA: TGCAGCGTTGGCCAGGGGATCGATGGCTACACCTTC.

The chain combines TRBV30 with TRBJ2-3; 9 bases line up with TRBD1. Trimming took 0 bases from V and 6 from J; bases not matched to a gene: 10. CDR1 is GTSNPN, CDR2 SVGIG, per germline (reference sequence). CDR3 length: 16 amino acids. The CDR3 coding sequence is TGTGCCTGGAGTGTAGGTTCGGGGGGACAGGGCGATACGCAGTATTTT. As protein: CAWSVGSGGQGDTQYF.

The genes are TRBV5-4 and TRBJ2-1, with D uncertain. Germline CDR1 SGHNT, CDR2 YYREEE (reference sequence). The V and J ends lost 3 bases and 6 bases respectively, with 16 bases between them. CDR3 length equals 15 residues. The CDR3 DNA follows: TGTGCCAGCAGCTCCGCAAAGGCCCCGGGCAATGAGCAGTTCTTC. Protein: CASSSAKAPGNEQFF.

The chain joins TRBV4-2 to TRBJ1-5, with TRBD1 as a possible D gene (5 bases). Looked up from germline, CDR1 is LGHNA and CDR2 is YNFKEQ. The CDR3 is 16 residues long. V shed 1 base and J shed 7 bases, with 17 bases lying between them. Here the CDR3 reads CASSQGLRGKRQPQHF. The CDR3 region has the DNA TGTGCCAGCAGCCAAGGGCTAAGGGGCAAGAGACAGCCCCAGCATTTT.

J is TRBJ2-7 and V is TRBV14; a possible D gene is TRBD1 (5 bases). This CDR3 has 15 amino acids. V lost 2 bases and J lost 5, with 16 bases in between. Germline V lookup: CDR1 SGHDN, CDR2 FVKESK. The CDR3 region is CASSQLTGGVNEQYF. DNA for the CDR3: TGTGCCAGCAGCCAACTAACAGGTGGCGTAAACGAGCAGTACTTC. Full variable domain (remainder filled in from reference TRBV14 and TRBJ2-7): EAGVTQFPSHSVIEKGQTVTLRCDPISGHDNLYWYRRVMGKEIKFLLHFVKESKQDESGMPNNRFLAERTGGTYSTLKVQPAELEDSGVYFCASSQLTGGVNEQYFGPGTRLTVT.

This clone was detected a few times. This chain connects TRBV9 to TRBJ1-6; TRBD1 is a possible D gene (6 bases). V was trimmed by 4 bases and J by 10 bases, leaving 18 bases between them. The germline V gene has CDR1 SGDLS and CDR2 YYNGEE. The CDR3 runs 15 residues. This CDR3 is CASSLRTDRPSPLHF. The CDR3 bases are TGTGCCAGCAGCTTACGGACAGATCGCCCCTCACCCCTCCACTTT.

The rearrangement uses TRBV2 and TRBJ2-3; D is perhaps TRBD2 (6 bases). Trimming removed 10 bases from V and 11 bases from J, with 19 bases in between. The CDR3 is 12 residues long. Germline-derived CDR1 and CDR2 are SNHLY and FYNNEI. CDR3 DNA sequence: TGTGCCACGATTAGTACGGGTAGCGGGCAGTATTTT. This gives the protein CATISTGSGQYF. The entire variable domain, with the rest obtained from reference TRBV2 and TRBJ2-3, is as follows: EPEVTQTPSHQVTQMGQEVILRCVPISNHLYFYWYRQILGQKVEFLVSFYNNEISEKSEIFDDQFSVERPDGSNFTLKIRSTKLEDSAMYFCATISTGSGQYFGPGTRLTVL.

The chain combines TRBV4-2 with TRBJ2-3; TRBD2 is a possible D gene (5 bases). V gave up 0 bases and J gave up 7 bases, with 14 bases separating them. This CDR3 spans 15 amino acids. Germline V gene lookup returns CDR1 LGHNA and CDR2 YNFKEQ. The CDR3 protein is CASSQEISVRYTQYF. The CDR3 bases are TGTGCCAGCAGCCAAGAGATTAGCGTGCGGTATACGCAGTATTTT.

This clone was counted only a few times. The chain couples TRBV29-1 to TRBJ2-1; 15 bases agree with TRBD2. V dropped 7 bases and J dropped 6; count of bases not matched to a gene: 7. Looked up from germline, CDR1 is SQVTM and CDR2 is ANQGSEA. This CDR3 spans 15 amino acids. The CDR3 spells CSAPGLAGGGNEQFF. The DNA for the CDR3 is TGCAGCGCCCCGGGACTAGCGGGGGGTGGCAATGAGCAGTTCTTC.

This rearrangement joins TRBV19 to TRBJ2-5; 8 nucleotides align to TRBD2. The J call may be incorrect, as the DNA end agrees better with TRBJ2-7. CDR1 and CDR2 from the germline V gene are LNHDA and SQIVND (reference sequence). The CDR3 is made up of 15 amino acids. CDR3 region: CASSSGLAKSYEQYF. CDR3 DNA: TGTGCCAGTAGTTCAGGACTAGCTAAATCCTACGAGCAGTACTTC.

This chain connects TRBV28 to TRBJ2-7; 12 bases agree with TRBD2. With V trimmed by 4 bases and J by 0 bases, 4 bases remained unmatched. The V gene's germline CDR1 is MDHEN and CDR2 SYDVKM. The CDR3 has 16 amino acids. CDR3 region: CASSSGLAGSSYEQYF. The CDR3 DNA is TGTGCCAGCAGTTCCGGACTAGCGGGGAGCTCCTACGAGCAGTACTTC.

The chain uses TRBV7-8 and TRBJ2-5, with D perhaps TRBD2 (5 bases). Between the trimmed V and J ends, which lost 1 base and 7 bases, there was a span of 13 bases. This CDR3 is built from 14 residues. Per germline, CDR1 SGHVS and CDR2 FQNEAQ. This CDR3 reads CASSLDGRRGTQYF. DNA for the CDR3: TGTGCCAGCAGCTTAGATGGGCGCCGGGGGACCCAGTACTTC. The full variable domain, its missing parts supplied by reference TRBV7-8 and TRBJ2-5, is GAGVSQSPRYKVAKRGQDVALRCDPISGHVSLFWYQQALGQGPEFLTYFQNEAQLDKSGLPSDRFFAERPEGSVSTLKIQRTQQEDSAVYLCASSLDGRRGTQYFGPGTRLLVL.

The V and J genes are TRBV6-1 and TRBJ2-6, with 7 bases lining up with TRBD1. Trimming removed 0 bases from V and 13 bases from J; junction bases left unmatched: 9. The CDR3 totals 15 residues. The V gene's germline CDR1 is MNHNS and CDR2 SASEGT. The CDR3 loop reads CASSEAWTGLRVLTF. The CDR3 region has the DNA TGTGCCAGCAGTGAAGCGTGGACAGGCCTAAGGGTCCTGACTTTC.

The chain uses TRBV27 and TRBJ2-7, with D uncertain. The CDR3 extends over 8 amino acids. Trimming shortened V by 10 bases and J by 4 bases, and 2 bases separated the two germline ends. From germline, CDR1 is MNHEY and CDR2 SMNVEV (reference sequence). CDR3 nucleotide sequence: TGTGCCACTTACGAGCAGTACTTC. It encodes CATYEQYF.

J is TRBJ1-1 and V is TRBV6-6, with a tentative D call TRBD1 (5 bases). This CDR3 spans 13 amino acids. The germline V gene encodes CDR1 MNHNY and CDR2 SVGAGI (reference sequence). Trimming shortened V by 5 bases and J by 4 bases, and 11 bases separated the two germline ends. The CDR3 sequence is CASSIPGFTEAFF. Written as DNA, the CDR3 is TGTGCCAGCAGTATTCCAGGGTTCACTGAAGCTTTCTTT.

This clone was counted between two and nine times. V usage is TRBV28 and J usage is TRBJ1-1, with TRBD1 matching over 7 bases. V lost 4 bases and J lost 0; bases outside the gene matches: 5. This CDR3 is built from 15 residues. The V gene's germline CDR1 is MDHEN and CDR2 SYDVKM. CDR3 sequence (DNA): TGTGCCAGCAGTTCGACAGGGTACATGAACACTGAAGCTTTCTTT. Translating gives CASSSTGYMNTEAFF.

This clone was picked up a small number of times. This chain uses TRBV4-1 with TRBJ2-2, with 9 bases lining up with TRBD1. The CDR3 spans 14 residues. The ends lost 4 bases at V and 5 bases at J; junction bases unmatched: 2. Germline CDR1 is MGHRA and CDR2 is YSYEKL. The CDR3: CASSRGQGTGELFF. CDR3 DNA: TGCGCCAGCAGCCGAGGACAGGGGACCGGGGAGCTGTTTTTT.

V and J are TRBV28 and TRBJ1-2; 8 nucleotides agree with TRBD1. CDR3 length equals 15 residues. CDR1 is MDHEN, CDR2 SYDVKM, per germline. Trimming cost V 5 bases and J 6 bases; bases outside gene matches: 11. The CDR3, as DNA: TGTGCCAGCAGTCGCGGCCAGACAGGGGAGAATGGCTACACCTTC. Its protein product is CASSRGQTGENGYTF.

The V gene is TRBV4-1, the J gene TRBJ1-3; no firm D call. The germline gives CDR1 MGHRA, CDR2 YSYEKL. The V and J ends lost 5 bases and 0 bases respectively, with 11 bases between them. CDR3 length equals 15 residues. As DNA, the CDR3 is TGCGCCAGCAGCTACAGAGACATCTCTGGAAACACCATATATTTT. It encodes CASSYRDISGNTIYF.